This T cell receptor beta chain derives from a study of T-cell reconstitution after alpha-beta-depleted transplantation in children. The ends were cut back, 6 bases at V and 6 bases at J, with 14 bases in the middle. This CDR3 region has 13 residues. At least ten counts were recorded for this clonotype. TCRbeta library construction was performed incorporating unique molecular identifiers. MiXCR was run by TCRdb on the PCR reads, yielding one entry per CDR3 protein. The profile shows just over 350,000 distinct CDR3 sequences, roughly 15% of them singletons. This clonotype originated in a human donor who donated a stem cell graft to a child with Fanconi anemia. The material was PBMCs, obtained from the stem cell graft. V usage is TRBV12-3 or TRBV12-4 and J usage is TRBJ1-1, with TRBD1 as a possible D gene (5 bases). CDR3 nucleotides: TGTGCCAGCAGCCCTCCGGGGGGGGCTGAAGCTTTCTTT. It is translated as CASSPPGGAEAFF.